This T cell receptor beta chain emerged from a study of shared clonotypes between healthy human individuals. With regard to this clone: What it recognizes is unknown.

CD45RO-negative, CCR7-selected cells formed the naive CD8 fraction, which excluded terminally differentiated effector memory CD45RA+ cells. The CDR3 covers 16 residues. J gave up 2 bases and V 6 bases, and 6 bases lay outside the gene matches. Germline V gives CDR1 MDHEN, CDR2 SYDVKM. Study-wide findings and caveats: Compared with clonotypes that all four donors shared, non-shared clonotypes had lower generation probabilities. It was observed that roughly 4.8% of naive CD4 clonotypes were shared across a few donors.

Genomic DNA of each subset was evenly split across several immunoSEQ plates. Using immunoSEQ multiplex PCR, the repertoire was profiled, and TCRdb retains in-frame clones only, with some absent. The table has a few hundred thousand clones, 95% to 96% seen once. This TCR was recovered from a woman aged 25 to 39 in good health. This sequence joins TRBV28 and TRBJ2-1, with 11 bases matching TRBD2. The sample comprised naive CD8+ T cells sorted from blood. CDR3: CASSLSGRVAYNEQFF. The CDR3 DNA is TGTGCCAGCAGCCTTAGCGGGAGGGTCGCCTACAATGAGCAGTTCTTC. The entire variable domain, with the rest obtained from reference TRBV28 and TRBJ2-1, is as follows: DVKVTQSSRYLVKRTGEKVFLECVQDMDHENMFWYRQDPGLGLRLIYFSYDVKMKEKGDIPEGYSVSREKKERFSLILESASTNQTSMYLCASSLSGRVAYNEQFFGPGTRLTVL.